This T cell receptor (beta chain) was captured by sequencing in a study of beta chain features in type 1 diabetes. The V end lost 0 bases, the J end lost 1 base, and 12 bases lay between the germline ends. This CDR3 has 16 residues. Germline CDR1 is LNHNV and CDR2 is YYDKDF (reference sequence). The authors reverse transcribed all of the isolated RNA, so sequencing captured expressed TCRB transcripts. This table comes from immunoSEQ multiplex PCR, and its TCRdb copy is limited to in-frame clones, with some not included. This table has 310,000 or so clones, 9.5% to 11% appearing once. This clone was seen a few times.

This TCR was sampled from a woman under 40 in good health. The sequencing sample was made of naive CD4+ T cells from blood. V is TRBV15 and J is TRBJ1-1; D is unclear. The CDR3 nucleotides read TGTGCCACCAGCAGAGATGAGGGAGGGAGGAACACTGAAGCTTTCTTT. Its translation: CATSRDEGGRNTEAFF.